The sequence of this TCR beta chain was determined in a study of control samples from healthy donors and cancer patients. Clones were sequenced by immunoSEQ multiplex PCR, and TCRdb holds only the in-frame ones, with some missing. Seen here are about 140,000 clones, under 95% observed once, and the top ten hold 5.5% to 7.5%. The CDR3 covers 14 residues. Germline V gene lookup returns CDR1 MNHEY and CDR2 SVGAGI. V shed 7 bases, J shed 5 bases, and the junction held 6 bases outside the gene matches. The chain couples TRBV6-5 to TRBJ1-5, with TRBD1 matching over 9 bases. The sequence was obtained from a man between 18 and 35 years old in good health. The specimen was blood. CDR3 bases: TGTGCCAGCATTTTCGGGACAGGGCATCAGCCCCAGCATTTT. The encoded protein is CASIFGTGHQPQHF.